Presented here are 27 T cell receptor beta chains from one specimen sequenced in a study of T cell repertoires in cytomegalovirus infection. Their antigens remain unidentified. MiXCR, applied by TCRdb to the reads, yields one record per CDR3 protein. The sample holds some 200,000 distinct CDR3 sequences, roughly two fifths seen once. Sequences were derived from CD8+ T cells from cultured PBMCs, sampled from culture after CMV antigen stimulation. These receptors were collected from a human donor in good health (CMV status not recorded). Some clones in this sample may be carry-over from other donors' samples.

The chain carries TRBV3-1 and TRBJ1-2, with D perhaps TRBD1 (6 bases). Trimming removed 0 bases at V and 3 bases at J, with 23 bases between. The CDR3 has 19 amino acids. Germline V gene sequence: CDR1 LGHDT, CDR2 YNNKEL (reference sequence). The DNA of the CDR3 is TGTGCCAGCAGCCAAGATCCGTTCGACGAAACAGGGATCTACTATGGCTACACCTTC. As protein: CASSQDPFDETGIYYGYTF.

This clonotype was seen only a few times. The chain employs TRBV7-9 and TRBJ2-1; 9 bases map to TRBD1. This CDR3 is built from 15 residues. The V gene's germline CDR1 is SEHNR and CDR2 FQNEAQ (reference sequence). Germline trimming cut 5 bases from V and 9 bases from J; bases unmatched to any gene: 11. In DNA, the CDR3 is TGTGCCAGCAGCCCCGGGACAGGGACTGACGGTGAGCAGTTCTTC. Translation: CASSPGTGTDGEQFF.

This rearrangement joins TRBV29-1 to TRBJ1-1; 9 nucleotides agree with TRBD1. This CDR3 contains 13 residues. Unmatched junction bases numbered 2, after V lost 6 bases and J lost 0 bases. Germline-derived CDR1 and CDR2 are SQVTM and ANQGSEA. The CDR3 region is CSVGTGLNTEAFF. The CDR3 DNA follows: TGCAGCGTGGGGACAGGGCTGAACACTGAAGCTTTCTTT.

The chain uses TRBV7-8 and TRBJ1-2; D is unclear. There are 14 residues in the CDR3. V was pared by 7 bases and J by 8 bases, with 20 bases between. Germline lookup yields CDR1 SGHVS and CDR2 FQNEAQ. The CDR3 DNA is TGTGCCAGCACCCTAGTCTTTGATCGGAAGGGCTACACCTTC. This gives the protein CASTLVFDRKGYTF.

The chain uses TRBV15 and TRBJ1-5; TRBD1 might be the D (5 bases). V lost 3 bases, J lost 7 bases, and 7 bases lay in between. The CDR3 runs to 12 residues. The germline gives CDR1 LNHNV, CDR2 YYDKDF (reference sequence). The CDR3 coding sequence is TGTGCCACCAGCAGCAGGGAGCAGCCCCAGCATTTT. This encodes CATSSREQPQHF.

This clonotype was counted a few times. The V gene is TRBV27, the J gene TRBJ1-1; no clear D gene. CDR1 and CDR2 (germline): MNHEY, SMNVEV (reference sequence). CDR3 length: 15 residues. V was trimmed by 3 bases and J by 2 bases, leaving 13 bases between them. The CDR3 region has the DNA TGTGCCAGCAGTTTCCTCAGTGACACAAACACTGAAGCTTTCTTT. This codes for CASSFLSDTNTEAFF.

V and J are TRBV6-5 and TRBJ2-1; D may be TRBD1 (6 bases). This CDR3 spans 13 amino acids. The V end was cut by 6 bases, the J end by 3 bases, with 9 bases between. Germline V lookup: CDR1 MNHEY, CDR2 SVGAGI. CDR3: CASRQGYYNEQFF. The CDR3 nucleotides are TGTGCCAGCAGACAGGGTTACTACAATGAGCAGTTCTTC.

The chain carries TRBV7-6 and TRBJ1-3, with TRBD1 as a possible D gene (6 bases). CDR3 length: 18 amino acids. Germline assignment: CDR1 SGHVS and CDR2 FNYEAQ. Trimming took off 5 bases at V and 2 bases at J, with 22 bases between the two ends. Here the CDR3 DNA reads TGTGCCAGCAGCAGTCCTTACAAGGGGGGGGTCGCTGGAAACACCATATATTTT. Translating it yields CASSSPYKGGVAGNTIYF. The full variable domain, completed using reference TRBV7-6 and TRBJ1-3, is GAGVSQSPRYKVTKRGQDVALRCDPISGHVSLYWYRQALGQGPEFLTYFNYEAQQDKSGLPNDRFSAERPEGSISTLTIQRTEQRDSAMYRCASSSPYKGGVAGNTIYFGEGSWLTVV.

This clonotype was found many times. The CDR3 DNA follows: TGTGCCAGCAGTTTATCAGCCAGCTTTAACTATGGCTACACCTTC. Protein sequence: CASSLSASFNYGYTF. The chain employs TRBV27 and TRBJ1-2; no clear D. The V end was cut by 0 bases, the J end by 1 base, with 9 bases between. The CDR3 is 15 residues long. Germline loops: CDR1 MNHEY, CDR2 SMNVEV (reference sequence).

In DNA, the CDR3 is TGTGCCAGTAGTATAGGGCCAGGGGAAAATGAGCAGTTCTTC. This codes for CASSIGPGENEQFF. V and J are TRBV19 and TRBJ2-1; a possible D gene is TRBD1 (6 bases). The CDR3 covers 14 residues. V was pared by 1 base and J by 7 bases, with 11 bases between. Germline V gene data show CDR1 as LNHDA and CDR2 as SQIVND (reference sequence).

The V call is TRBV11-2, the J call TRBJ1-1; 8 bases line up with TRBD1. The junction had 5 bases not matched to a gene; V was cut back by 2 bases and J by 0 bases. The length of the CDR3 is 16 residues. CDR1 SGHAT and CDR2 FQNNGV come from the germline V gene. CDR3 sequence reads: CASSLWNRGMNTEAFF. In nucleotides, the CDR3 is TGTGCCAGCAGCTTATGGAACAGGGGGATGAACACTGAAGCTTTCTTT.

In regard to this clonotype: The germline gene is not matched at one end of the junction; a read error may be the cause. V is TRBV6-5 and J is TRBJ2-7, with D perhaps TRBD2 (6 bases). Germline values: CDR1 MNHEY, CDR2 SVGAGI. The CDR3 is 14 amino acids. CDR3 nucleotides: TGTGCCAGCAGTTCTACCGGGACTTCCTCCGAGCAGTACTTC. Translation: CASSSTGTSSEQYF.

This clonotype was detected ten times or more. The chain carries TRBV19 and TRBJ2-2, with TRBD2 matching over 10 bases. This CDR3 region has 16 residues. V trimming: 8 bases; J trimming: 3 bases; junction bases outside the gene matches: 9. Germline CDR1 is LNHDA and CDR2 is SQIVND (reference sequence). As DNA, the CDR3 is TGTGCCAGTGCTGGGGCTAGCGGGGGTTACACCGGGGAGCTGTTTTTT. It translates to CASAGASGGYTGELFF.

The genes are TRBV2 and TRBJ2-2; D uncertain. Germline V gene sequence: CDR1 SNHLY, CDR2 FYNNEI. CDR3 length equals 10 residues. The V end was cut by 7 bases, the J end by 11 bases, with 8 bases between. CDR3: CASKKGELFF. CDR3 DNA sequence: TGTGCCAGCAAAAAGGGAGAGCTGTTTTTT.

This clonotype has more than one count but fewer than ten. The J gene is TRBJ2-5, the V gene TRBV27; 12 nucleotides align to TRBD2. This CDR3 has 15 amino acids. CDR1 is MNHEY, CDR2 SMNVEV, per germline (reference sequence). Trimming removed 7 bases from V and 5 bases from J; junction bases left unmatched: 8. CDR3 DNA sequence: TGTGCCAGCAACGCGCGACTAGCGGGAGTGGAGACCCAGTACTTC. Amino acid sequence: CASNARLAGVETQYF.

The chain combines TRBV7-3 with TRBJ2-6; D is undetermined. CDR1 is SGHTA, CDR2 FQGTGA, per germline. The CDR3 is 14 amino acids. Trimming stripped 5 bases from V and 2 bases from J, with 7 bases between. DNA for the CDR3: TGTGCCAGCAGCCTATCCCCTGGGGCCAACGTCCTGACTTTC. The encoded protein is CASSLSPGANVLTF. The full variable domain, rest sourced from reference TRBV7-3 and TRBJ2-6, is GAGVSQTPSNKVTEKGKYVELRCDPISGHTALYWYRQSLGQGPEFLIYFQGTGAADDSGLPNDRFFAVRPEGSVSTLKIQRTERGDSAVYLCASSLSPGANVLTFGAGSRLTVL.

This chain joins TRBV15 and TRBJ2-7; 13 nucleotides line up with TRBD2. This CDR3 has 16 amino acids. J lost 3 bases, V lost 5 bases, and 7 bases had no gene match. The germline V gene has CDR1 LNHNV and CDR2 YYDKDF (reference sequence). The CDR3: CATSGPLAGGFYEQYF. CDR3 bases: TGTGCCACCAGCGGCCCACTAGCGGGAGGGTTCTACGAGCAGTACTTC.

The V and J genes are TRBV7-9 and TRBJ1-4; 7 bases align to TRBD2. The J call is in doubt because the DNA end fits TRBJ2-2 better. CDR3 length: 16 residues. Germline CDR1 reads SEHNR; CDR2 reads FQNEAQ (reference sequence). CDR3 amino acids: CASINSRGVTNEELFF. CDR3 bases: TGTGCCAGCATCAATTCCCGGGGGGTGACTAATGAGGAGCTGTTTTTT.

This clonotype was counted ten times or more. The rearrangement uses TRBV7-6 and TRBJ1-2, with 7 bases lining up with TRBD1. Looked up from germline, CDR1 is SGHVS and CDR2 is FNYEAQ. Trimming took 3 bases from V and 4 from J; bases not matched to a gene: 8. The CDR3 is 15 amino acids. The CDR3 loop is CASSFGAGGLYGYTF. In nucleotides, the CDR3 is TGTGCCAGCAGCTTTGGGGCAGGGGGACTCTATGGCTACACCTTC.

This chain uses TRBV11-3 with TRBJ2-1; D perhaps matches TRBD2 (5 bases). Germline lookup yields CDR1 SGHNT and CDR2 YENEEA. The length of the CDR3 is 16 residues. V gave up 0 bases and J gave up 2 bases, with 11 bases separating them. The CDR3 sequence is CASSLDQDSPYNEQFF. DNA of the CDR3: TGTGCCAGCAGCTTAGATCAGGACTCCCCCTACAATGAGCAGTTCTTC.

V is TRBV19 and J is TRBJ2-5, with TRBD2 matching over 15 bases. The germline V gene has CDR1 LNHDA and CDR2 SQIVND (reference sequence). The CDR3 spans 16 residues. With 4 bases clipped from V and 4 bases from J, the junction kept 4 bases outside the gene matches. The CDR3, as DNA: TGTGCCAGTAGTACGGGACTAGCGGGGGGACGAGAGACCCAGTACTTC. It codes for CASSTGLAGGRETQYF.

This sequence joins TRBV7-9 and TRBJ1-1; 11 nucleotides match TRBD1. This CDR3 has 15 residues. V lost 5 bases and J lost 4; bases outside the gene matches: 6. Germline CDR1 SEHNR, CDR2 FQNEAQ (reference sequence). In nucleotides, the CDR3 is TGTGCCAGCAGCGGTCGGGACAGGGGGAGCACTGAAGCTTTCTTT. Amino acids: CASSGRDRGSTEAFF.

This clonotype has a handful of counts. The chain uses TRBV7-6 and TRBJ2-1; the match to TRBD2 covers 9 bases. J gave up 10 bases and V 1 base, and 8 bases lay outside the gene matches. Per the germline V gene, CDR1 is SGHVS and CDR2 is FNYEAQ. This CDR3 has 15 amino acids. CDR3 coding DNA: TGTGCCAGCAGCTTAGTGGCGGGAGGGCCTGAGGAGCAGTTCTTC. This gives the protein CASSLVAGGPEEQFF.

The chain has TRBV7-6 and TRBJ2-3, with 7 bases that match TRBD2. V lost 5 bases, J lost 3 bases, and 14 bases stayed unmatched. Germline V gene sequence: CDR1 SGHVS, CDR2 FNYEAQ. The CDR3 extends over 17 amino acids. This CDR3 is CASSKRASGYQTDTQYF. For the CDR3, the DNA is TGTGCCAGCAGCAAAAGGGCTAGCGGTTATCAGACAGATACGCAGTATTTT.

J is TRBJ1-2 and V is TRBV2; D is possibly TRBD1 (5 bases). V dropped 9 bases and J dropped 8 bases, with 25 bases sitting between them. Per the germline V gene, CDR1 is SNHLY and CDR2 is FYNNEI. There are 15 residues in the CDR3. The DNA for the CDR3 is TGTGCCAGAAAGGACATCCTCTCCCCATGGGGAGGCTACACCTTC. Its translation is CARKDILSPWGGYTF.

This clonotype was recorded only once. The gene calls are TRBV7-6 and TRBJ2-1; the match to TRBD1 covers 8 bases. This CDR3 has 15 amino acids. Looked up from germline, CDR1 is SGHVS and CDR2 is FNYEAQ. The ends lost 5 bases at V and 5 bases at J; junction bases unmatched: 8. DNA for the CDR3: TGTGCCAGCAGCCTAAGGGACAGGAGGAACAATGAGCAGTTCTTC. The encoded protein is CASSLRDRRNNEQFF.

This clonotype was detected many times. CDR3 loop: CASSPRTSGIYNEQFF. The CDR3 DNA is TGTGCCAGCAGCCCGAGGACTAGCGGGATATACAATGAGCAGTTCTTC. The rearrangement joins TRBV7-9 to TRBJ2-1; 12 positions match TRBD2. Trimming cost V 5 bases and J 4 bases; bases outside gene matches: 6. In germline, CDR1 is SEHNR, CDR2 FQNEAQ (reference sequence). The CDR3 consists of 16 residues.